Listed here is a single TCR beta chain. Its target antigen remains unknown. Base qualities are missing; no much larger clone stands one base away. V and J are trimmed by 4 bases and 12 bases, and the gene matches miss 9 bases of the junction. CDR1 MGHRA and CDR2 YSYEKL are derived from the germline V gene. Including the terminal cysteine and phenylalanine, the CDR3 comprises 14 residues. The CDR3 DNA has 42 bases and is translated from base 1. CD8 naive samples were CD45RO-negative cells positively selected for CCR7, giving a CD45RA+CCR7+ population that excluded TemRA cells. Donors were healthy HIV-negative adults with no recently reported acute infections or vaccinations. Only Caucasian adults living in Nashville, Tennessee, USA were represented among the donors. After blood collection by leukapheresis, PBMCs were isolated using Ficoll-Histopaque density gradient centrifugation and then cryopreserved in the vapor phase of liquid nitrogen. Analytical flow cytometry was used to check the purity and quantity of each magnetically sorted T cell population. Each sorted fraction had its genomic DNA isolated and then quantified by UV absorbance on a Nanodrop 2000c.

Using the deep immunoSEQ assay, TCR CDR3 regions were amplified from genomic DNA by multiplex PCR. Extracted genomic DNA from each cell subset was distributed evenly across all wells of several immunoSEQ 96-well plates, and each plate was treated as a replicate. For sorted subsets, 150 to 200 ng genomic DNA, equal to approximately 30,000 T cell genomes, was loaded into each replicate PCR. Purified libraries were quantified with a Qubit 3.0 fluorometer, sized on a Bioanalyzer 2100, and re-quantified with the KAPA Library Quantification kit. Every immunoSEQ 96-well plate was sequenced on a separate single-read 150-cycle Illumina NextSeq 550 flow cell. Regarding the original processing steps: Because only junctional sequences without quality scores were contained in the immunoSEQ output, filtering matching that applied to full-length reads could not be performed. Sequences were annotated with PyIR, a Python wrapper for IgBLAST v1.9, using IMGT germline references to assign V/J genes and CDR3. Reads with weak V/J assignments (E-value above 1e-6), missing CDR3, stop codons, out-of-frame junctions, or ambiguous translated residues were removed. V3J clonotypes were defined as sequences sharing the same inferred V gene, J gene, and CDR3 amino acid sequence. The percentage overlap between two repertoires was calculated by dividing the number of shared unique clonotypes by the size of the smaller repertoire. Richness of each repertoire was evaluated using RTK rarefaction, the Chao1 estimator, and Recon v2.1 estimates of unobserved clonotypes. OLGA was used to compute generation probabilities for all TCRbeta clonotypes that the gDNA method yielded from a handful of donors. Not all clones reach the TCRdb copy of this immuneACCESS table, which keeps in-frame sequences only. Checked studies attribute under half of the gap to unresolved V genes and leave the rest unexplained. That table is the source of V, J and clone size, and D and trimming were worked out from the DNA. The sample table records about 2 million clones; about 94% of these occur just once. About 1.1% of the sample goes to the ten largest clones.

This entry comes from a study of shared clonotypes between healthy human individuals (dated by TCRdb to 2020 to 2022). For context, the study as a whole: Two women and a few men aged 18 to 49 years were included in the cohort. To increase sequencing depth and limit assay-specific biases, different laboratories used diverse techniques to prepare libraries and sequence TCR repertoires. To estimate repertoire size and how much clonotype sharing occurs between individuals, the study deeply sequenced the blood TCR repertoires of 4 to 6 healthy adults. Per donor, leukapheresis produced somewhere between about 0.94 and 9 billion PBMCs. For each donor, CD4 naive and CD4 memory were each run on three plates, CD8 naive on two plates, and CD8 memory on one plate. What the authors observed across the whole study: Rarefaction of sorted-subset datasets indicated incomplete sequencing despite the large sequencing depth. Across a handful of donors, around 5% of naive CD4, over 3% of naive CD8, under 2.5% of memory CD4, and approximately 0.4% of memory CD8 clonotypes were shared. The small number of donors limited the genetic and exposure-history diversity represented. Only blood was sampled, and tissue TCR repertoires likely differ from those in blood. Pairwise subsampling led to the expectation that sequencing depth would affect the degree of clonotype sharing among donors. Naive subsets generally had larger estimated clonotype richness than memory subsets did. Clonotypes shared by all four sorted-subset donors showed higher generation probabilities than non-shared clonotypes.

Sequences were obtained from naive CD8+ T cells sorted from blood. The cell subset or site label corresponds to: CD45RA+CCR7+. This clonotype was sampled from a man aged 18 to 35 in good health. The sequence is built from TRBV4-1 and TRBJ2-3; TRBD2 aligns with 11 central bases. The sequenced DNA is TGCGCCAGCAGCCTACCCGGGACTAGCGGTTACCAGTATTTT. Its product reads: CASSLPGTSGYQYF.